This TCR beta chain derives from a study of long-term antiretroviral therapy in people with HIV. Assay version v3.0 of immunoSEQ was used, and it was run at survey level. The data were produced by immunoSEQ multiplex PCR, yet TCRdb's version contains in-frame clones alone and is incomplete. The sample contains roughly 18,000 clones, roughly 79% of which appear only once. V was cut by 5 bases and J by 2 bases, with 12 bases left in between. The CDR3 covers 14 residues. The V gene's germline CDR1 is SEHNR and CDR2 FQNEAQ (reference sequence). This clone showed up just a few times. This TCR derives from a man in his fifties or sixties with HIV. The rearrangement links TRBV7-9 to TRBJ1-2; D gene ambiguous. The material sequenced was unsorted PBMCs, taken 2.2 years after starting antiretroviral therapy. This chain's CDR3 is CASSLNEGNYGYTF. Here the CDR3 DNA reads TGTGCCAGCAGCCTAAACGAAGGAAACTATGGCTACACCTTC.